This entry concerns a single T cell receptor beta chain. CDR1 is MNHEY, CDR2 SMNVEV, per germline (reference sequence). This CDR3 is 15 amino acids long. Trimming took 7 bases from V and 6 from J; bases not matched to a gene: 10. How the authors handled the data: Amplification of reference gene primers provided the estimated nucleated cell counts. Here immunoSEQ multiplex PCR was the method, and the copy in TCRdb shows in-frame clones only, minus some. V and J calls and clone size are given by that table; D and trimming were obtained from the DNA. The profile shows some 200,000 clones, approximately 90% of them singletons. The sample comes from a study of blood T cell repertoires in COVID-19.

V is TRBV27 and J is TRBJ1-2; 11 bases match TRBD1. Sequenced material: peripheral blood. The sequence derives from an elderly woman in a cohort sampled during active or convalescent COVID-19. CDR3: CASNPGQGVSNGYTF. The CDR3 DNA sequence: TGTGCCAGCAACCCGGGACAGGGGGTTTCGAATGGCTACACCTTC.